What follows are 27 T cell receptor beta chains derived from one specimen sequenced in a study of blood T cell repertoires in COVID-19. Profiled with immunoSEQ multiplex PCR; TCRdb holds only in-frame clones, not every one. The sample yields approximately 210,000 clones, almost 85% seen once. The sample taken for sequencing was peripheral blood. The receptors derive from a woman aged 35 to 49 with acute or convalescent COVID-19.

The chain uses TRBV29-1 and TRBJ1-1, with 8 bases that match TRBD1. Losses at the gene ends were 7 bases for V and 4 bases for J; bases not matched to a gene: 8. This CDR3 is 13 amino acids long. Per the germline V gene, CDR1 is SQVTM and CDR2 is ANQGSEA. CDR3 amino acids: CSAQTGGGTEAFF. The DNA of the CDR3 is TGCAGCGCCCAAACAGGGGGTGGCACTGAAGCTTTCTTT.

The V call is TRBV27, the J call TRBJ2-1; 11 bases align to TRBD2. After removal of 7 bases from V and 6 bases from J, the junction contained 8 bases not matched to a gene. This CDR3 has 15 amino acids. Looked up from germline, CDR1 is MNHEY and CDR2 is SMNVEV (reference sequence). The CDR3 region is CASTTTSGTVNEQFF. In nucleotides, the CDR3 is TGTGCCAGCACCACGACTAGCGGGACCGTCAATGAGCAGTTCTTC.

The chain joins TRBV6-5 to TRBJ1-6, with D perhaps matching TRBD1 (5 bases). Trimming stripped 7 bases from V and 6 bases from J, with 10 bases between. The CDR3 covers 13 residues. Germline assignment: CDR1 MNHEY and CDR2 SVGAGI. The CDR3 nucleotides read TGTGCCAGCACGCGGGGCCGTAATTCACCCCTCCACTTT. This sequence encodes CASTRGRNSPLHF.

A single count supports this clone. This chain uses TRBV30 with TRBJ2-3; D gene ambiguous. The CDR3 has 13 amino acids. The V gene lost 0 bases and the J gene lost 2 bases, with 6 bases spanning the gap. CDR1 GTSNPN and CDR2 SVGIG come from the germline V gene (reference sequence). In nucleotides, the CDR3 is TGTGCCTGGAGTGTAGAGAACACAGATACGCAGTATTTT. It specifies CAWSVENTDTQYF.

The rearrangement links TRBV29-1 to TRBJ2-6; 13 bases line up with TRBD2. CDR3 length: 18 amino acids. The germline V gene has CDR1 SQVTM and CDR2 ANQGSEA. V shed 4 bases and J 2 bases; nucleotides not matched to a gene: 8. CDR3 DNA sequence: TGCAGCGTTGCGGCGACACTAGCGGGGGGGCCTGGGGCCAACGTCCTGACTTTC. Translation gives CSVAATLAGGPGANVLTF.

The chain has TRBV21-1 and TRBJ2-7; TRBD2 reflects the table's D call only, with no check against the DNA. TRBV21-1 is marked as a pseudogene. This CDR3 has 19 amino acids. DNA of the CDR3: TGTGCCAGCAGCAAAGGGACTAGCGGGAGGGCCTCATCACCGAGGGAGCAGTACTTC. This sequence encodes CASSKGTSGRASSPREQYF.

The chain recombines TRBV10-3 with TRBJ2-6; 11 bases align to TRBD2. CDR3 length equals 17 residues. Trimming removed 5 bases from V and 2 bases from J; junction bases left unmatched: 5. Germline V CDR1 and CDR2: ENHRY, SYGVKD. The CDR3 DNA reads TGTGCCATCAGTACCCTGGGACTAGCGGCTGGGGCCAACGTCCTGACTTTC. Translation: CAISTLGLAAGANVLTF.

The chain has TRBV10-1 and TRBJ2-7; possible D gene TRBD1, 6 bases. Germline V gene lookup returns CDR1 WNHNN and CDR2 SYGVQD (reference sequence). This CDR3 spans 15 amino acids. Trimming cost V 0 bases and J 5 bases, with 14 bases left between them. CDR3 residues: CASSESPGATDEQYF. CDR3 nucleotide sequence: TGCGCCAGCAGTGAGTCACCAGGGGCCACGGACGAGCAGTACTTC.

CDR3 sequence reads: CSSNRDTEAFF. CDR3 coding DNA: TGCAGTTCTAACCGGGACACTGAAGCTTTCTTT. V and J are TRBV29-1 and TRBJ1-1, with D unresolved. From germline, CDR1 is SQVTM and CDR2 ANQGSEA. The CDR3 is made up of 11 amino acids. Drawing the rest from reference TRBV29-1 and TRBJ1-1, the complete variable domain is SAVISQKPSRDICQRGTSLTIQCQVDSQVTMMFWYRQQPGQSLTLIATANQGSEATYESGFVIDKFPISRPNLTFSTLTVSNMSPEDSSIYLCSSNRDTEAFFGQGTRLTVV.

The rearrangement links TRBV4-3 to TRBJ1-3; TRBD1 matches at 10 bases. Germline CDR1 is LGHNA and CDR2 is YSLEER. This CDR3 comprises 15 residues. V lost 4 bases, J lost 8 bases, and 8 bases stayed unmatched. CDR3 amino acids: CASSRVGQGDDTIYF. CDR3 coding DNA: TGCGCCAGCAGCCGAGTTGGACAGGGGGACGACACCATATATTTT.

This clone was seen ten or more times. The CDR3 sequence is CASRTGQGSYEQYF. The CDR3 nucleotides are TGTGCCAGCAGAACCGGACAGGGTAGCTACGAGCAGTACTTC. This chain joins TRBV7-2 and TRBJ2-7; 8 bases are a match to TRBD1. Per germline, CDR1 SGHTA and CDR2 FQGNSA. V was pared by 6 bases and J by 3 bases, with 7 bases of the junction left unmatched. The CDR3 loop spans 14 amino acids.

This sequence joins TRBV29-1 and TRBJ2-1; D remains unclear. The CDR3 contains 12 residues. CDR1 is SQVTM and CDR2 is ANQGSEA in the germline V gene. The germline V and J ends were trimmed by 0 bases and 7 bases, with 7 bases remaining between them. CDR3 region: CSVEDKRNEQFF. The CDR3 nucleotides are TGCAGCGTTGAAGATAAGAGAAATGAGCAGTTCTTC.

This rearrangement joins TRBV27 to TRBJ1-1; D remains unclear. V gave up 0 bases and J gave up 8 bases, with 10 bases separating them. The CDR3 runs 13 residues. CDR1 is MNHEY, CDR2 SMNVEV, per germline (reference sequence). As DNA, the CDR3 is TGTGCCAGCAGTTTATCTGGGCCTCTCGAAGCTTTCTTT. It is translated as CASSLSGPLEAFF.

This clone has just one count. The CDR3: CASSPSDGGTEAFF. CDR3 in DNA: TGTGCCAGCTCACCATCCGACGGGGGCACTGAAGCTTTCTTT. The chain joins TRBV18 to TRBJ1-1; the D gene is possibly TRBD1 (5 bases). Trimming pared 2 bases from V and 4 bases from J, leaving 11 bases between. CDR1 and CDR2 (germline): KGHSH, LQKENI. The CDR3 covers 14 residues. The entire variable domain, with the rest obtained from reference TRBV18 and TRBJ1-1, is as follows: NAGVMQNPRHLVRRRGQEARLRCSPMKGHSHVYWYRQLPEEGLKFMVYLQKENIIDESGMPKERFSAEFPKEGPSILRIQQVVRGDSAAYFCASSPSDGGTEAFFGQGTRLTVV.

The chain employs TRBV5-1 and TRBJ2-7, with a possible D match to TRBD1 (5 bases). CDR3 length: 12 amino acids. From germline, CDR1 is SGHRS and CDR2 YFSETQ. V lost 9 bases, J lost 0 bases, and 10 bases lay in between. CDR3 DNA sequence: TGCGCCAAGACAGAGAGCTCCTACGAGCAGTACTTC. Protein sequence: CAKTESSYEQYF.

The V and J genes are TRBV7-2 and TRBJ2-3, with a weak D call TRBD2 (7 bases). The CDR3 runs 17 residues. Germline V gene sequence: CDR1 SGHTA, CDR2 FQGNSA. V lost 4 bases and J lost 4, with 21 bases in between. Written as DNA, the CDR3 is TGTGCCAGCAGCTCTCTCCCGGGGGGACAACCCTCAGATACGCAGTATTTT. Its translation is CASSSLPGGQPSDTQYF.

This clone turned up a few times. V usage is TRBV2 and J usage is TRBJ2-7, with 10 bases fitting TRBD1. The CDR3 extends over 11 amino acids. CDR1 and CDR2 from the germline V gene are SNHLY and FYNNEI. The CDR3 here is CATGQGYEQYF. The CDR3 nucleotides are TGTGCTACGGGACAGGGGTACGAGCAGTACTTC.

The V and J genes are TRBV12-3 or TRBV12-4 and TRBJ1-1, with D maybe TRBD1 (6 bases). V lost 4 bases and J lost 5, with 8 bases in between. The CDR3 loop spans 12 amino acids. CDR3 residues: CASSYTGTEAFF. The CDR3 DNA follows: TGTGCCAGCAGTTACACAGGGACTGAAGCTTTCTTT.

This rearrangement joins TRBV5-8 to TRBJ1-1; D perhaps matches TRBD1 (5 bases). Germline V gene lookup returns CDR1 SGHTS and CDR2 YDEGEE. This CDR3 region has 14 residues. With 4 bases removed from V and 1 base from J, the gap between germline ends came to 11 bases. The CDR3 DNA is TGTGCCAGCAGCGGGGGGATTGAGAACACTGAAGCTTTCTTT. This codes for CASSGGIENTEAFF.

CDR3 sequence (DNA): TGTGCCAGCAGTTACAGCCAGGAGGGCAAAGAGAGGAATGAGCAGTTCTTC. Translating gives CASSYSQEGKERNEQFF. The J gene is TRBJ2-1, the V gene TRBV6-2 or TRBV6-3, with D possibly TRBD2 on 6 matching bases. The ends were cut back, 2 bases at V and 7 bases at J, with 21 bases in the middle. The germline V gene has CDR1 MNHEY and CDR2 SVGEGT. This CDR3 is built from 17 residues.

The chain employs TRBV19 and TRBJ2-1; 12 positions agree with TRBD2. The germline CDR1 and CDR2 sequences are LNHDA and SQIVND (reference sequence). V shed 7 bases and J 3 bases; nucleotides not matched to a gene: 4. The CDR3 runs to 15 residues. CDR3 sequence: CASTPTSGSYNEQFF. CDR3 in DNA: TGTGCCAGTACTCCGACTAGCGGGAGCTACAATGAGCAGTTCTTC.

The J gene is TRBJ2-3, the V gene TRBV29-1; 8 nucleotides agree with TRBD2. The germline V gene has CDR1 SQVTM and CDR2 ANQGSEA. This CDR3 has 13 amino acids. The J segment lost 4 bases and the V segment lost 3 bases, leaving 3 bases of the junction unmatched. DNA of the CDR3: TGCAGCGTTGAGGGACTAGGGTCAGATACGCAGTATTTT. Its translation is CSVEGLGSDTQYF.

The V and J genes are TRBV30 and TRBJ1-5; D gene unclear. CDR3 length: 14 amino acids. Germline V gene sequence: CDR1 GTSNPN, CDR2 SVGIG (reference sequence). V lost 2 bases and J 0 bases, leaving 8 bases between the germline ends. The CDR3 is CAWSPGDSNQPQHF. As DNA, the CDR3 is TGTGCCTGGAGTCCCGGGGATAGCAATCAGCCCCAGCATTTT.

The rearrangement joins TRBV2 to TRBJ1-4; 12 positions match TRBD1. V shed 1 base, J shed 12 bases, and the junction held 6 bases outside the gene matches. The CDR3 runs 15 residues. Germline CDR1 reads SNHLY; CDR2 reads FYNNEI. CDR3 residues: CASSEGGQGAKELFF. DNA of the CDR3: TGTGCCAGCAGTGAAGGGGGACAGGGGGCGAAGGAACTGTTTTTT. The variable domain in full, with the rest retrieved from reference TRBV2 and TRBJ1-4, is EPEVTQTPSHQVTQMGQEVILRCVPISNHLYFYWYRQILGQKVEFLVSFYNNEISEKSEIFDDQFSVERPDGSNFTLKIRSTKLEDSAMYFCASSEGGQGAKELFFGSGTQLSVL.

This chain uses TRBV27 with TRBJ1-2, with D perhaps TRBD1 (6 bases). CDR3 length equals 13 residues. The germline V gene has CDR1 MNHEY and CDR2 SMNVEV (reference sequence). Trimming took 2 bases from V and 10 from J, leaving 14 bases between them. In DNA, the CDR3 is TGTGCCAGCAGTTTAATGCAGGGGCAAGCCTACACCTTC. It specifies CASSLMQGQAYTF.

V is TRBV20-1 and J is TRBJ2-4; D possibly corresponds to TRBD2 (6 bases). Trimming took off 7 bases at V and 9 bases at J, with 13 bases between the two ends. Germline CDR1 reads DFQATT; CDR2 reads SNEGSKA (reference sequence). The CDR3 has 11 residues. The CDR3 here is CSVHRESIQYF. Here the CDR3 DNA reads TGCAGTGTACACCGGGAGAGCATTCAGTACTTC.

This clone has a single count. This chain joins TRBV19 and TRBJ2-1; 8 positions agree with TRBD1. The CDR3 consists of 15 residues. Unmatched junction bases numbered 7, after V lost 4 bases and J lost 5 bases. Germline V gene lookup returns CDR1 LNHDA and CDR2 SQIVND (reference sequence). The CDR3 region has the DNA TGTGCCAGTAGTACCCCGGGACAGGTACACAATGAGCAGTTCTTC. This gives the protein CASSTPGQVHNEQFF.